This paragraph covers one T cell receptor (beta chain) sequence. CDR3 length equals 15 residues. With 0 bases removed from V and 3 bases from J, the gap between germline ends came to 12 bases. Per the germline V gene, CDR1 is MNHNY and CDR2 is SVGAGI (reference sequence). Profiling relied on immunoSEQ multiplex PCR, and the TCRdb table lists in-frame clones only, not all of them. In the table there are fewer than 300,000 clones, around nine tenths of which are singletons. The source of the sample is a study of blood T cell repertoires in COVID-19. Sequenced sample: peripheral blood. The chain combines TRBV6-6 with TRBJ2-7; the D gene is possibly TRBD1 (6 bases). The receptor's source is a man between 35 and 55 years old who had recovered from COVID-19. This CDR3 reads CASSYSSGRGYEQYF. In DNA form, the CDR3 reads TGTGCCAGCAGTTACTCGAGCGGCAGGGGCTACGAGCAGTACTTC.